Listed here is a single T cell receptor beta chain. Trimming pared 0 bases from V and 6 bases from J, leaving 14 bases between. The CDR3 has 15 residues. CDR1 is SGHTA, CDR2 FQGNSA, per germline. cDNA came from roughly 0.47 to 1 ug RNA primed by random hexamers. The authors amplified TCR beta CDR3 across 54 Vbeta and 13 Jbeta using immunoSEQ multiplex PCR. Using its own MiXCR run on the immunoSEQ multiplex PCR reads, TCRdb lists one record per CDR3 protein. The data show fewer than 150,000 distinct CDR3 sequences, nearly 95% seen once. This sample was included in a study of CD8 T cells in Susac syndrome.

The chain recombines TRBV7-2 with TRBJ2-5, with D uncertain. Sequenced input: CD4+ T cells from PBMCs. The TCR sequence derives from a human donor in good health. CDR3 coding DNA: TGTGCCAGCAGCTTAGCTTTGCCCACCCCAAAGACCCAGTACTTC. As protein: CASSLALPTPKTQYF.